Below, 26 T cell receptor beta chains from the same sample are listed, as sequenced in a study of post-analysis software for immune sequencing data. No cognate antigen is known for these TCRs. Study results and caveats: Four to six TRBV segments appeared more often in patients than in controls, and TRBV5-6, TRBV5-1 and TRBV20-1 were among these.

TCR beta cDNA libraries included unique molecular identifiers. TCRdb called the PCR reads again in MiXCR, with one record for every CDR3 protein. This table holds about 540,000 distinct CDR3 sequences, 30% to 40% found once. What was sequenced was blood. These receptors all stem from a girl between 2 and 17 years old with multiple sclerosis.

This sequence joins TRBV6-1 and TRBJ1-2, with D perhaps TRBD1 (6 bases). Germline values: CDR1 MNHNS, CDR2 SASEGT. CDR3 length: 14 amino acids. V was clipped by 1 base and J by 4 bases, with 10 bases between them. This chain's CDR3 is CASSEGTVGYGYTF. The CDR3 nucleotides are TGTGCCAGCAGTGAAGGGACAGTGGGCTATGGCTACACCTTC.

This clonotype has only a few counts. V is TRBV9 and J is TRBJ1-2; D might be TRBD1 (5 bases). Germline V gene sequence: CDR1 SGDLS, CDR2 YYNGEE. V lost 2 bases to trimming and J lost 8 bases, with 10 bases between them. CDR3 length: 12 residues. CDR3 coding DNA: TGTGCCAGCAGCGTTGGGGGGGACGGCTACACCTTC. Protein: CASSVGGDGYTF.

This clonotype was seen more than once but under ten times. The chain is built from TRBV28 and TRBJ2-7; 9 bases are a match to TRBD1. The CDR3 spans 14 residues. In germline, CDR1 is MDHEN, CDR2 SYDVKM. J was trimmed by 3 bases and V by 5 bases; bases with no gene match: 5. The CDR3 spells CASSEGGQGYEQYF. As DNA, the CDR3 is TGTGCCAGCAGTGAAGGGGGACAGGGCTACGAGCAGTACTTC.

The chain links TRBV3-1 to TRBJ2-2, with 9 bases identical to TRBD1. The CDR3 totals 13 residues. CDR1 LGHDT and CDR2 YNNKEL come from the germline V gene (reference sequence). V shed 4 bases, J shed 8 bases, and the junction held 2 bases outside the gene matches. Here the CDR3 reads CASSLQGAGELFF. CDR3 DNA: TGTGCCAGCAGCCTACAGGGGGCTGGGGAGCTGTTTTTT.

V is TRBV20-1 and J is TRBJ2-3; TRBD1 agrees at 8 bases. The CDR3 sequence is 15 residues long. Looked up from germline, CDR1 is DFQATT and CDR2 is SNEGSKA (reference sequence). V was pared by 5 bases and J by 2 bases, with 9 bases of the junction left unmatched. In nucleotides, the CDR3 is TGCAGTGCTCAACCCGGGACAGGACACACAGATACGCAGTATTTT. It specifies CSAQPGTGHTDTQYF.

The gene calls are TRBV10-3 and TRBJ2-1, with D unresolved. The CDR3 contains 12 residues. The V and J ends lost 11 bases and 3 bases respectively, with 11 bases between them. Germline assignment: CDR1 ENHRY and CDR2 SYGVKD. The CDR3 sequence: CAVGSRYNEQFF. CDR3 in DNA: TGTGCCGTAGGGTCACGCTACAATGAGCAGTTCTTC.

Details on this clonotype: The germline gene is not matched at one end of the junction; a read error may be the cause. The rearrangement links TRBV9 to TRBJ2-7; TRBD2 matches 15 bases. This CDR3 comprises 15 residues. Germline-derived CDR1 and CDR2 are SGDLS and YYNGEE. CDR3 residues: CASSVGTSGRYGQYF. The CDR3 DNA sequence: TGTGCCAGCAGCGTGGGGACTAGCGGGAGGTACGGGCAGTACTTC. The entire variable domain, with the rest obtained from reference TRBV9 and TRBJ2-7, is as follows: DSGVTQTPKHLITATGQRVTLRCSPRSGDLSVYWYQQSLDQGLQFLIQYYNGEERAKGNILERFSAQQFPDLHSELNLSSLELGDSALYFCASSVGTSGRYGQYFGPGTRLTVT.

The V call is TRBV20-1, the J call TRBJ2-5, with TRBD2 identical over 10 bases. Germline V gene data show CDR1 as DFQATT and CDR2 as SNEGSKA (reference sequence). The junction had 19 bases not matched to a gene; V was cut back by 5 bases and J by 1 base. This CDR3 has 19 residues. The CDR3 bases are TGCAGTGCTCTTTATAGCGGGGGGACCCAACTCGGGTCCCAAGAGACCCAGTACTTC. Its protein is CSALYSGGTQLGSQETQYF.

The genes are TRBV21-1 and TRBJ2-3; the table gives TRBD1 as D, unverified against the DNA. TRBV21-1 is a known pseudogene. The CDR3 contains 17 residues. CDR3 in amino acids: CASSKALWQGSTDTQYF. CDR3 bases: TGTGCCAGCAGCAAAGCGCTTTGGCAGGGGAGCACAGATACGCAGTATTTT.

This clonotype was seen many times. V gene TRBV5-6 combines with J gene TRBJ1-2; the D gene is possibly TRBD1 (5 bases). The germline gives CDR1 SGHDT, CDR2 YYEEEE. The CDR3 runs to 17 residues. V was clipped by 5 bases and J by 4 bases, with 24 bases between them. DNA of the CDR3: TGTGCCAGCAGAGTTATAGCCGGGACGCAGAAGTTCTATGGCTACACCTTC. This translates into CASRVIAGTQKFYGYTF. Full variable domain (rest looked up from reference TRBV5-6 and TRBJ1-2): DAGVTQSPTHLIKTRGQQVTLRCSPKSGHDTVSWYQQALGQGPQFIFQYYEEEERQRGNFPDRFSGHQFPNYSSELNVNALLLGDSALYLCASRVIAGTQKFYGYTFGSGTRLTVV.

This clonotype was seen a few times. The CDR3 protein is CSVYTGSRNTEAFF. For the CDR3, the DNA is TGCAGCGTATATACAGGCTCCAGGAACACTGAAGCTTTCTTT. This chain connects TRBV29-1 to TRBJ1-1; possible D gene TRBD1, 5 bases. In germline, CDR1 is SQVTM, CDR2 ANQGSEA. CDR3 length: 14 amino acids. Deletions cut 6 bases from V and 1 base from J, with 15 bases between.

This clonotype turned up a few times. The CDR3 loop is CASTGGQGFGTQYF. CDR3 nucleotide sequence: TGTGCCAGCACCGGGGGACAGGGTTTTGGGACCCAGTACTTC. The rearrangement joins TRBV6-1 to TRBJ2-5, with TRBD1 identical over 9 bases. Germline trimming cut 7 bases from V and 7 bases from J; bases unmatched to any gene: 10. Looked up from germline, CDR1 is MNHNS and CDR2 is SASEGT. There are 14 residues in the CDR3.

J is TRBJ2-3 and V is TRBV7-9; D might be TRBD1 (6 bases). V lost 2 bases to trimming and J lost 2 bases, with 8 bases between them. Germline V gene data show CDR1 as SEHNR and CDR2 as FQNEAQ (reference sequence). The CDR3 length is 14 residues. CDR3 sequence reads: CASSLRDTTDTQYF. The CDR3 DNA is TGTGCCAGCAGCTTAAGGGACACCACAGATACGCAGTATTTT.

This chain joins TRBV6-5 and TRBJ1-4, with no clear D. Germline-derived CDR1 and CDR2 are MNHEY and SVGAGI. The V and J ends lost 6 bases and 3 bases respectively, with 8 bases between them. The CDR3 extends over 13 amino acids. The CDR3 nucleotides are TGTGCCAGCAGCTGGCGGCCTAATGAAAAACTGTTTTTT. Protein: CASSWRPNEKLFF.

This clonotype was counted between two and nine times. The CDR3 region is CASSLNVPSYNEQFF. CDR3 in DNA: TGTGCCAGCAGTTTAAACGTTCCAAGCTACAATGAGCAGTTCTTC. The chain employs TRBV12-3 or TRBV12-4 and TRBJ2-1; D uncertain. V was shortened by 2 bases and J by 3 bases, with 11 bases between the two germline ends. The CDR3 extends over 15 amino acids.

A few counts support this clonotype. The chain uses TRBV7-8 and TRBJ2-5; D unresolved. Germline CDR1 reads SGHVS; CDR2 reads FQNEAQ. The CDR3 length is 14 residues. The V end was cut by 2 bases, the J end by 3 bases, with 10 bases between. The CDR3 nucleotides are TGTGCCAGCAGCTTAATCTGGCTAGAAGAGACCCAGTACTTC. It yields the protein CASSLIWLEETQYF.

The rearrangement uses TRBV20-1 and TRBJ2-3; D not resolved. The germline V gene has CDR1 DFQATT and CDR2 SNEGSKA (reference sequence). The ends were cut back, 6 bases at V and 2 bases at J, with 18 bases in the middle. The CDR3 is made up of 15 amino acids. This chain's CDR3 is CSAGTQGPSTDTQYF. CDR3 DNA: TGCAGTGCCGGCACTCAAGGGCCCTCCACAGATACGCAGTATTTT.

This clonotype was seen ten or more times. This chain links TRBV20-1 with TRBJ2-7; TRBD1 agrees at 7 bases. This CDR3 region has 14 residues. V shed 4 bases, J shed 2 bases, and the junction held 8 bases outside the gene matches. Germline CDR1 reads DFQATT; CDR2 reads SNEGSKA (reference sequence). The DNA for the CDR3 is TGCAGTGCTACGTCCGGGACAGTAACCTACGAGCAGTACTTC. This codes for CSATSGTVTYEQYF.

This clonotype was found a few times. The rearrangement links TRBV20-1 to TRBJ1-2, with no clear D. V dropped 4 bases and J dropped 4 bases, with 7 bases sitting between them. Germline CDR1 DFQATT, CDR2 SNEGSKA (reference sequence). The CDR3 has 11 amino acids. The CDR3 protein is CSAKTPYGYTF. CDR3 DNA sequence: TGCAGTGCTAAGACCCCCTATGGCTACACCTTC.

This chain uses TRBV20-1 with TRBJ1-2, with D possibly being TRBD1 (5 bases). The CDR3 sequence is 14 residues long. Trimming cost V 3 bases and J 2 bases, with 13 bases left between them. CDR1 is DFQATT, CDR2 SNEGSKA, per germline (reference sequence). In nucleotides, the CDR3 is TGCAGTGCTAGCTTGGCAGGGAGAAACTATGGCTACACCTTC. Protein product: CSASLAGRNYGYTF.

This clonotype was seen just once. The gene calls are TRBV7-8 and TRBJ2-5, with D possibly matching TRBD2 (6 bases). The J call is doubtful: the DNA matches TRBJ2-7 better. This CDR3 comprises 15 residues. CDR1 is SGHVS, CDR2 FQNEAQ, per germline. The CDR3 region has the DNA TGTGCCAGCAGCCCACTTGAGCGGGTGGCCTACGAGCAGTACTTC. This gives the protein CASSPLERVAYEQYF.

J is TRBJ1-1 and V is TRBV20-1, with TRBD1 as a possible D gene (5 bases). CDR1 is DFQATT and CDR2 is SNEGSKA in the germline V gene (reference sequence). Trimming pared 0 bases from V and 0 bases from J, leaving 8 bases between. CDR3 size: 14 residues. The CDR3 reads CSARDSRVNTEAFF. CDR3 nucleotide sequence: TGCAGTGCTAGAGATAGCAGGGTGAACACTGAAGCTTTCTTT.

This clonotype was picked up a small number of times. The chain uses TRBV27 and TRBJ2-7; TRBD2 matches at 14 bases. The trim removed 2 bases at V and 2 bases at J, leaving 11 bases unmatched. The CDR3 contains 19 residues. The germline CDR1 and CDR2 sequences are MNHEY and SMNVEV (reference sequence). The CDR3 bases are TGTGCCAGCAGTTTAAAGGGACTAGCGGGGGCCCACTTAACCTACGAGCAGTACTTC. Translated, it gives CASSLKGLAGAHLTYEQYF.

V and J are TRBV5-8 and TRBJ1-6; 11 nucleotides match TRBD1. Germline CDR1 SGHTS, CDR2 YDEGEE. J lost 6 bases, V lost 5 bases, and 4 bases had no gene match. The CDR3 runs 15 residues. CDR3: CASRNGQGANSPLHF. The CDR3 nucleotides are TGTGCCAGCAGAAACGGACAGGGGGCTAATTCACCCCTCCACTTT.

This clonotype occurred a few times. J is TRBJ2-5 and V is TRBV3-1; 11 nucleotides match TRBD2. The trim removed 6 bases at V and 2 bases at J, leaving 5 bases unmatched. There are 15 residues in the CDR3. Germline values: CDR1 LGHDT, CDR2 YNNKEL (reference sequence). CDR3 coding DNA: TGTGCCAGCAGGGTTAGCGGGGGGGGACAAGAGACCCAGTACTTC. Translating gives CASRVSGGGQETQYF.

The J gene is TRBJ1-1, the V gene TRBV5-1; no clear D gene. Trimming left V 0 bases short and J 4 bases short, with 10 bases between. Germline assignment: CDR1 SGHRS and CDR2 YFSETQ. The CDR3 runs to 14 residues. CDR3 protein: CASSLAQISTEAFF. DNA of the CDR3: TGCGCCAGCAGCTTGGCACAGATCAGCACTGAAGCTTTCTTT.